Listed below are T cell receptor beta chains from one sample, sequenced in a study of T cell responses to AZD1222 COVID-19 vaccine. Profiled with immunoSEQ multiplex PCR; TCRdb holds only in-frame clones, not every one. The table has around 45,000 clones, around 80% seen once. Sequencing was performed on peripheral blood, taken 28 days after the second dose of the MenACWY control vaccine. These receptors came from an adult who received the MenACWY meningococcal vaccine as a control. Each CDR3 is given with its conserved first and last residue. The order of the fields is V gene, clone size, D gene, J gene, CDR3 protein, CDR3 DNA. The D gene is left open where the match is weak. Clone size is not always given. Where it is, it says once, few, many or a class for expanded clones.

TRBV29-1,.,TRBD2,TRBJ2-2,CSVDIAGGTGELFF,TGCAGCGTTGATATAGCGGGAGGCACCGGGGAGCTGTTTTTT
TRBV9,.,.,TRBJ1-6,CASSGPSGRLNSPLHF,TGTGCCAGCAGCGGACCTTCGGGACGGTTAAATTCACCCCTCCACTTT
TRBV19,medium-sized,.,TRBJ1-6,CASSIGRSRSPLHF,TGTGCCAGTAGTATCGGACGCTCTAGATCACCCCTCCACTTT
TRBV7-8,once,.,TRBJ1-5,CASSRGRGTNNQPQHF,TGTGCCAGCAGCCGAGGGAGAGGGACGAACAATCAGCCCCAGCATTTT
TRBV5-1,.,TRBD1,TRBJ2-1,CASSPQGTSYNEQFF,TGCGCCAGCAGCCCACAGGGGACCTCCTACAATGAGCAGTTCTTC
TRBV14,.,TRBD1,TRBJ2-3,CASSPYRGRDTDTQYF,TGTGCCAGCAGCCCCTACAGGGGCCGAGACACAGATACGCAGTATTTT
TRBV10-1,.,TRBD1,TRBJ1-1,CASRAGTANTEAFF,TGCGCCAGCAGAGCCGGGACAGCGAACACTGAAGCTTTCTTT
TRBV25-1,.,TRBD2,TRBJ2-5,CASSEYGRGRETQYF,TGTGCCAGCAGTGAATATGGGCGGGGGAGAGAGACCCAGTACTTC
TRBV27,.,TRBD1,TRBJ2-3,CASSLRDRRTDTQYF,TGTGCCAGCAGTTTAAGGGACAGGAGGACAGATACGCAGTATTTT
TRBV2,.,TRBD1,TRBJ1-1,CAGKDREYTEAFF,TGTGCCGGAAAGGACAGGGAGTACACTGAAGCTTTCTTT
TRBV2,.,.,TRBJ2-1,CASSVGFGSYNEQFF,TGTGCCAGCAGTGTCGGTTTTGGGTCCTACAATGAGCAGTTCTTC
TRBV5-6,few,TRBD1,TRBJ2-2,CASSFGDRDTGELFF,TGTGCCAGCAGCTTCGGGGACAGAGATACCGGGGAGCTGTTTTTT
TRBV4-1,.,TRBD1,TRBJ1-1,CASSQEPGGHTEAFF,TGCGCCAGCAGCCAAGAGCCAGGGGGACACACTGAAGCTTTCTTT
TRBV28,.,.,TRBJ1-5,CASRAEHSAEHF,TGTGCCAGCAGGGCTGAACATAGCGCGGAGCATTTT
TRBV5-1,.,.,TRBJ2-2,CASSPWGSTGELFF,TGCGCCAGCAGCCCCTGGGGAAGTACCGGGGAGCTGTTTTTT
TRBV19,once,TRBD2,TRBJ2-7,CASSIMGGGPIEQYF,TGTGCCAGTAGTATTATGGGCGGGGGACCCATCGAGCAGTACTTC
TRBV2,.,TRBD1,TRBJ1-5,CASSPDRGLNQPQHF,TGTGCCAGCAGTCCGGACAGGGGGCTCAATCAGCCCCAGCATTTT
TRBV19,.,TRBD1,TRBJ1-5,CASSMNRGSSNQPQHF,TGTGCCAGTAGTATGAACAGGGGAAGTAGCAATCAGCCCCAGCATTTT
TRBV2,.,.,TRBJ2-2,CASRDSYANTGELFF,TGTGCCAGCAGGGACAGCTACGCGAACACCGGGGAGCTGTTTTTT